The 28 T cell receptor beta chains below come from one sample, sequenced in a study of T cells in Graves' hyperthyroidism and ophthalmopathy. Amplified regions were TCR beta CDR3 sequences from RNA transcripts. Primed by the HTBI set, a first-round RT-PCR was run on the TCR CDR3. MiXCR, run by TCRdb on the multiplex PCR reads, gives a single entry per CDR3 protein. Here the sample spans 700,000 or so distinct CDR3 sequences, about 16% being singletons. Sequences were obtained from blood. Receptor source: a man younger than 30 with Graves' hyperthyroidism.

Many counts were recorded for this clonotype. The rearrangement links TRBV20-1 to TRBJ2-3, with TRBD2 identical over 8 bases. Looked up from germline, CDR1 is DFQATT and CDR2 is SNEGSKA (reference sequence). This CDR3 region has 19 residues. Trimming at V came to 2 bases and at J to 2 bases, leaving 18 bases not matched to a gene. The CDR3 DNA is TGCAGTGCTAGATCGCCGGGGGGGGGTCGAGCGGGAGACACAGATACGCAGTATTTT. It yields the protein CSARSPGGGRAGDTDTQYF.

This clonotype was detected a few times. The chain has TRBV7-9 and TRBJ2-5; maybe TRBD1 (6 bases). The germline gives CDR1 SEHNR, CDR2 FQNEAQ (reference sequence). Trimming shortened V by 4 bases and J by 5 bases, and 20 bases separated the two germline ends. This CDR3 contains 16 residues. For the CDR3, the DNA is TGTGCCAGCAGCTCCCGGGACACCTCCTTCGGGGAGACCCAGTACTTC. Amino acid sequence: CASSSRDTSFGETQYF.

This clonotype was picked up many times. This chain connects TRBV3-1 to TRBJ2-7; unclear D gene. V was cut by 0 bases and J by 5 bases, with 5 bases left in between. Germline V gene data show CDR1 as LGHDT and CDR2 as YNNKEL (reference sequence). This CDR3 comprises 12 residues. The CDR3 protein is CASSQDLDEQYF. The CDR3 region has the DNA TGTGCCAGCAGCCAAGATCTCGACGAGCAGTACTTC.

This clonotype was observed at least ten times. V gene TRBV7-9 combines with J gene TRBJ2-5; D possibly matches TRBD1 or TRBD2 (6 bases each). This CDR3 is 14 amino acids long. Germline lookup yields CDR1 SEHNR and CDR2 FQNEAQ (reference sequence). The V end lost 5 bases, the J end lost 3 bases, and 13 bases lay between the germline ends. The CDR3 sequence: CASSEKGGEETQYF. CDR3 DNA sequence: TGTGCCAGCAGCGAAAAGGGGGGAGAAGAGACCCAGTACTTC.

V usage is TRBV9 and J usage is TRBJ1-2; 8 bases are shared with TRBD1. V lost 4 bases to trimming and J lost 7 bases; unmatched junction nucleotides: 3. Germline lookup yields CDR1 SGDLS and CDR2 YYNGEE. The CDR3 has 12 residues. CDR3 in amino acids: CASSQQGGGYTF. The CDR3 nucleotides are TGTGCCAGCAGCCAACAGGGGGGTGGCTACACCTTC.

This clonotype was counted only a few times. The chain is built from TRBV7-9 and TRBJ1-2; unclear D gene. The germline V gene has CDR1 SEHNR and CDR2 FQNEAQ (reference sequence). The CDR3 covers 13 residues. Between the trimmed V and J ends, which lost 5 bases and 5 bases, there was a span of 12 bases. CDR3 sequence (DNA): TGTGCCAGCAGCAGCCCTCTAAATTATGGCTACACCTTC. Translating gives CASSSPLNYGYTF.

A few counts support this clonotype. The chain uses TRBV6-1 and TRBJ2-5; D gene ambiguous. The CDR3 runs 9 residues. From germline, CDR1 is MNHNS and CDR2 SASEGT. The V and J ends lost 9 bases and 5 bases respectively, with 4 bases between them. The CDR3 loop is CARRETQYF. The DNA of the CDR3 is TGTGCCAGGAGGGAGACCCAGTACTTC.

This clonotype was seen more than once but under ten times. The chain recombines TRBV7-9 with TRBJ2-4; weak D call: TRBD1 (5 bases). CDR3 length: 14 amino acids. Germline V lookup: CDR1 SEHNR, CDR2 FQNEAQ (reference sequence). The V end lost 4 bases, the J end lost 6 bases, and 13 bases lay between the germline ends. DNA of the CDR3: TGTGCCAGCAGCTCCAGGACATACAGAAACATTCAGTACTTC. Translated: CASSSRTYRNIQYF.

V and J are TRBV27 and TRBJ1-4; TRBD1 aligns across 8 bases. With V trimmed by 5 bases and J by 7 bases, 12 bases remained unmatched. The length of the CDR3 is 16 residues. CDR1 MNHEY and CDR2 SMNVEV come from the germline V gene (reference sequence). CDR3 loop: CASSPYGQGGGEKLFF. DNA of the CDR3: TGTGCCAGCAGTCCCTACGGACAGGGCGGTGGTGAAAAACTGTTTTTT. Variable domain in full (rest from reference TRBV27 and TRBJ1-4): EAQVTQNPRYLITVTGKKLTVTCSQNMNHEYMSWYRQDPGLGLRQIYYSMNVEVTDKGDVPEGYKVSRKEKRNFPLILESPSPNQTSLYFCASSPYGQGGGEKLFFGSGTQLSVL.

In this sample, this clonotype turned up a few times. J is TRBJ2-6 and V is TRBV13; D remains unclear. The CDR3 length is 17 residues. The V and J ends lost 1 base and 0 bases respectively, with 10 bases between them. Looked up from germline, CDR1 is PRHDT and CDR2 is FYEKMQ (reference sequence). The CDR3 coding sequence is TGTGCCAGCAGCTTAGAGGGCGGTTTCTCTGGGGCCAACGTCCTGACTTTC. As protein: CASSLEGGFSGANVLTF. The whole variable domain, filled in from reference TRBV13 and TRBJ2-6, reads AAGVIQSPRHLIKEKRETATLKCYPIPRHDTVYWYQQGPGQDPQFLISFYEKMQSDKGSIPDRFSAQQFSDYHSELNMSSLELGDSALYFCASSLEGGFSGANVLTFGAGSRLTVL.

This clonotype was found a few times. The V and J genes are TRBV3-1 and TRBJ2-5; 7 bases are a match to TRBD2. Unmatched junction bases numbered 4, after V lost 7 bases and J lost 2 bases. The germline V gene encodes CDR1 LGHDT and CDR2 YNNKEL (reference sequence). The CDR3 consists of 13 residues. In DNA form, the CDR3 reads TGTGCCAGCAACGTGCGGGGGCAAGAGACCCAGTACTTC. As protein: CASNVRGQETQYF.

This clonotype came up a few times. V usage is TRBV24-1 and J usage is TRBJ2-1; a possible D gene is TRBD1 (5 bases). The germline CDR1 and CDR2 sequences are KGHDR and SFDVKD. The CDR3 loop spans 13 amino acids. V was shortened by 3 bases and J by 8 bases, with 10 bases between the two germline ends. DNA of the CDR3: TGTGCCACCAGTGATCCCCAGGGTTATGAGCAGTTCTTC. It is translated as CATSDPQGYEQFF.

V and J are TRBV7-3 and TRBJ2-5; TRBD2 matches at 8 bases. Germline CDR1 SGHTA, CDR2 FQGTGA. The CDR3 covers 15 residues. The J segment lost 2 bases and the V segment lost 4 bases, leaving 6 bases of the junction unmatched. CDR3: CASSWVAGPQETQYF. The CDR3 DNA reads TGTGCCAGCAGCTGGGTAGCGGGACCACAAGAGACCCAGTACTTC.

Only a few counts were recorded for this clonotype. This chain joins TRBV20-1 and TRBJ2-2, with D uncertain. The V gene lost 3 bases and the J gene lost 2 bases, with 7 bases spanning the gap. This CDR3 is built from 13 residues. Germline CDR1 DFQATT, CDR2 SNEGSKA (reference sequence). CDR3 bases: TGCAGTGCTAGTTGGGTTAACACCGGGGAGCTGTTTTTT. Amino acids: CSASWVNTGELFF.

This sequence joins TRBV19 and TRBJ2-7; D gene uncertain. V was clipped by 9 bases and J by 2 bases, with 17 bases between them. This CDR3 spans 14 amino acids. The germline gives CDR1 LNHDA, CDR2 SQIVND (reference sequence). The CDR3 bases are TGTGCCAGCAAATGGGCACCCGGTCCCTACGAGCAGTACTTC. This codes for CASKWAPGPYEQYF.

This clonotype was found a few times. The V and J genes are TRBV24-1 and TRBJ1-5, with D unclear. V lost 4 bases and J 6 bases, leaving 9 bases between the germline ends. CDR1 is KGHDR, CDR2 SFDVKD, per germline. This CDR3 is 13 amino acids long. This chain's CDR3 is CATSERDAQPQHF. The CDR3 bases are TGTGCCACCAGTGAAAGGGATGCTCAGCCCCAGCATTTT.

This clonotype came up many times. The chain has TRBV7-2 and TRBJ2-7; a possible D gene is TRBD1 (6 bases). The V end was cut by 0 bases, the J end by 6 bases, with 9 bases between. CDR1 and CDR2 from the germline V gene are SGHTA and FQGNSA. The CDR3 consists of 13 residues. The CDR3 reads CASSLARGSEQYF. CDR3 in DNA: TGTGCCAGCAGCTTAGCCAGGGGAAGCGAGCAGTACTTC.

The table lists this clonotype with many counts. J is TRBJ2-7 and V is TRBV20-1; 8 nucleotides line up with TRBD2. Per the germline V gene, CDR1 is DFQATT and CDR2 is SNEGSKA (reference sequence). V lost 6 bases to trimming and J lost 2 bases; unmatched junction nucleotides: 15. CDR3 length equals 16 residues. The CDR3 spells CSALGAERELTYEQYF. CDR3 DNA sequence: TGCAGTGCCTTAGGTGCGGAGCGGGAGCTAACCTACGAGCAGTACTTC.

The sample holds many counts of this clonotype. Here the CDR3 DNA reads TGCAGTGCCCGCACCCCAGAGAGCCGCACAGATACGCAGTATTTT. Amino acids: CSARTPESRTDTQYF. This chain connects TRBV20-1 to TRBJ2-3; no firm D call. The CDR3 is made up of 15 amino acids. V was clipped by 6 bases and J by 1 base, with 17 bases between them. The germline CDR1 and CDR2 sequences are DFQATT and SNEGSKA (reference sequence).

The chain has TRBV10-3 and TRBJ1-2; D is uncertain. This CDR3 has 13 amino acids. Per germline, CDR1 ENHRY and CDR2 SYGVKD. Trimming stripped 7 bases from V and 2 bases from J, with 11 bases between. CDR3 DNA sequence: TGTGCCATCACCCGGGGAAACAACTATGGCTACACCTTC. Its protein is CAITRGNNYGYTF.

This clonotype was seen only a few times. At one end the junction does not follow the germline gene, possibly because of a read error. The chain has TRBV7-7 and TRBJ2-1; D not resolved. The germline gives CDR1 SSHAT, CDR2 FNYEAQ (reference sequence). The CDR3 has 13 amino acids. CDR3 amino acids: CASSQTDYNEQFF. The CDR3 DNA follows: TGTGCTAGCAGTCAAACAGATTACAATGAGCAGTTCTTC.

This clonotype was seen many times. The chain employs TRBV12-3 or TRBV12-4 and TRBJ2-1; possibly TRBD2 for D (6 bases). V lost 3 bases to trimming and J lost 7 bases, with 10 bases between them. The CDR3 loop spans 13 amino acids. The CDR3 region is CASSLAGRNEQFF. The CDR3 DNA follows: TGTGCCAGCAGTTTGGCAGGGAGGAATGAGCAGTTCTTC.

Many counts were recorded for this clonotype. This rearrangement joins TRBV19 to TRBJ1-1; TRBD1 aligns across 9 bases. Germline V gene lookup returns CDR1 LNHDA and CDR2 SQIVND (reference sequence). This CDR3 comprises 17 residues. J lost 3 bases, V lost 2 bases, and 10 bases had no gene match. The CDR3: CASSIRGQGPLDTEAFF. The DNA of the CDR3 is TGTGCCAGTAGTATAAGGGGACAGGGCCCCTTGGACACTGAAGCTTTCTTT.

This clonotype occurred many times. The chain uses TRBV7-6 and TRBJ1-1, with 11 bases that match TRBD1. The germline gives CDR1 SGHVS, CDR2 FNYEAQ. The CDR3 extends over 18 amino acids. V lost 4 bases, J lost 6 bases, and 16 bases stayed unmatched. The CDR3 DNA is TGTGCCAGCAGCTCCATCGCCGGGACAGGGGGATTTTTCGCTGAAGCTTTCTTT. It specifies CASSSIAGTGGFFAEAFF. Full variable domain (remainder filled in from reference TRBV7-6 and TRBJ1-1): GAGVSQSPRYKVTKRGQDVALRCDPISGHVSLYWYRQALGQGPEFLTYFNYEAQQDKSGLPNDRFSAERPEGSISTLTIQRTEQRDSAMYRCASSSIAGTGGFFAEAFFGQGTRLTVV.

This clonotype was found many times. The chain uses TRBV29-1 and TRBJ2-3; 9 positions match TRBD2. The CDR3 consists of 13 residues. The V gene's germline CDR1 is SQVTM and CDR2 ANQGSEA. V trimming: 4 bases; J trimming: 4 bases; junction bases outside the gene matches: 3. In nucleotides, the CDR3 is TGCAGCGTTGTAGAGCGGGGGGCAGATACGCAGTATTTT. It codes for CSVVERGADTQYF.

This clonotype was observed many times. V gene TRBV7-9 combines with J gene TRBJ1-6; the D gene is possibly TRBD1 (5 bases). This CDR3 region has 14 residues. Trimming removed 3 bases at V and 10 bases at J, with 13 bases between. Germline loops: CDR1 SEHNR, CDR2 FQNEAQ (reference sequence). The CDR3 nucleotides are TGTGCCAGCAGCTTGCTGCAGGGTGTCTCACCCCTCCACTTT. It specifies CASSLLQGVSPLHF.

This clonotype was seen only a few times. The chain uses TRBV4-1 and TRBJ2-1; TRBD1 agrees at 7 bases. V dropped 3 bases and J dropped 8; count of bases not matched to a gene: 7. The CDR3 covers 14 residues. Germline lookup yields CDR1 MGHRA and CDR2 YSYEKL. The CDR3 region is CASSHTTGDHEQFF. For the CDR3, the DNA is TGCGCCAGCAGCCACACCACAGGGGACCATGAGCAGTTCTTC.

The chain has TRBV6-2 or TRBV6-3 and TRBJ1-5; the D is unclear. Germline V gene lookup returns CDR1 MNHEY and CDR2 SVGEGT. V lost 6 bases and J lost 7, with 16 bases in between. This CDR3 has 14 amino acids. CDR3 loop: CASRNSPGNQPQHF. The CDR3 DNA is TGTGCCAGCAGGAACTCCCCCGGGAACCAGCCCCAGCATTTT.